The 10 T cell receptor beta chains reported below all come from one sample, sequenced in a study of response to subunit inactivated influenza vaccine listed by TCRdb under 2018. The library was produced with RT-PCR. The run used an Illumina HiSeq 2500. The raw public data were reprocessed by TCRdb itself: fastp quality trimming at Q25, MiXCR clonotype calling, in-frame beta chains only. When rows share a CDR3 protein, they turn into one entry using the most common DNA and genes. The sample contains a few hundred thousand distinct CDR3 sequences, roughly 22% of them found a single time. Roughly 10% of the sample is in the top ten clones. The specimen was PBMCs from blood, collected approximately 22 months after vaccination. These receptors were obtained from a man aged 50 to 75 who received an inactivated influenza vaccine. Donor details come from another sample of the same person, matched by shared clones.

This clonotype has more than one count but fewer than ten. The chain uses TRBV4-3 and TRBJ2-4; the match to TRBD1 covers 8 bases. V shed 6 bases, J shed 0 bases, and the junction held 4 bases outside the gene matches. The CDR3 extends over 15 amino acids. Germline lookup yields CDR1 LGHNA and CDR2 YSLEER. The CDR3 DNA is TGCGCCAGCAGACTGACAGGGGAAGCCAAAAACATTCAGTACTTC. This codes for CASRLTGEAKNIQYF.

This clonotype was recorded at least ten times. The V and J genes are TRBV12-3 or TRBV12-4 and TRBJ2-7; 13 positions match TRBD2. Losses at the gene ends were 6 bases for V and 4 bases for J; bases not matched to a gene: 3. The CDR3 is 14 amino acids. The CDR3 loop is CASRRTSGSYEQYF. The CDR3 nucleotides read TGTGCCAGCAGGCGGACTAGCGGGAGTTACGAGCAGTACTTC.

This clonotype appeared a few times. The chain joins TRBV5-4 to TRBJ1-1; 9 nucleotides line up with TRBD1. The V and J ends lost 1 base and 2 bases, in that order; junction bases with no gene match: 3. CDR1 is SGHNT, CDR2 YYREEE, per germline (reference sequence). The CDR3 has 15 amino acids. The CDR3 reads CASSLLQGANTEAFF. CDR3 DNA: TGTGCCAGCAGCTTGCTACAGGGGGCAAACACTGAAGCTTTCTTT.

This clonotype was counted once. The V and J genes are TRBV20-1 and TRBJ2-1; D tentatively reads TRBD1 or TRBD2 (5 bases each). Per the germline V gene, CDR1 is DFQATT and CDR2 is SNEGSKA (reference sequence). Trimming removed 6 bases from V and 7 bases from J, with 10 bases in between. The CDR3 length is 11 residues. This chain's CDR3 is CSARGRNEQFF. The CDR3 DNA reads TGCAGTGCGAGGGGACGGAATGAGCAGTTCTTC.

Many counts were recorded for this clonotype. J is TRBJ1-3 and V is TRBV5-1; D ambiguous. The V gene lost 1 base and the J gene lost 1 base, with 9 bases spanning the gap. This CDR3 is built from 15 residues. Germline CDR1 is SGHRS and CDR2 is YFSETQ. CDR3 protein: CASSLRPESGNTIYF. The CDR3 nucleotides are TGCGCCAGCAGCTTGCGCCCGGAGTCTGGAAACACCATATATTTT.

The rearrangement uses TRBV7-9 and TRBJ2-3; 9 bases match TRBD2. Germline V gene sequence: CDR1 SEHNR, CDR2 FQNEAQ (reference sequence). The CDR3 consists of 14 residues. Trimming removed 3 bases from V and 4 bases from J; junction bases left unmatched: 2. CDR3: CASSFGGGADTQYF. CDR3 DNA: TGTGCCAGCAGCTTTGGCGGGGGGGCAGATACGCAGTATTTT.

This clonotype has more than one count but fewer than ten. CDR3 in DNA: TGTGCCAGCAGCGCGCCCCTTCTTTATAGCGGGACGACGCAGTATTTT. The encoded protein is CASSAPLLYSGTTQYF. V gene TRBV7-2 combines with J gene TRBJ2-3; 8 bases fit TRBD2. Germline assignment: CDR1 SGHTA and CDR2 FQGNSA. The V gene end was trimmed by 5 bases and the J gene end by 9 bases; junction bases not matched to a gene: 16. The CDR3 loop spans 16 amino acids.

The rearrangement joins TRBV4-1 to TRBJ2-7; 8 bases align to TRBD1. V gave up 3 bases and J gave up 2 bases; unmatched junction bases: 3. There are 14 residues in the CDR3. Per the germline V gene, CDR1 is MGHRA and CDR2 is YSYEKL. The CDR3 bases are TGCGCCAGCAGCCATGTACAGGGGGCCTACGAGCAGTACTTC. Its translation is CASSHVQGAYEQYF.

This clonotype was detected only a few times. This sequence joins TRBV20-1 and TRBJ1-2; tentative D call: TRBD1 (6 bases). V was shortened by 6 bases and J by 4 bases, with 15 bases between the two germline ends. The CDR3 runs 13 residues. Germline CDR1 and CDR2: DFQATT and SNEGSKA (reference sequence). The CDR3 reads CSAIGGFAYGYTF. The DNA for the CDR3 is TGCAGTGCGATAGGGGGATTTGCCTATGGCTACACCTTC.

This clonotype was recorded a few times. J is TRBJ1-2 and V is TRBV15, with D maybe TRBD1 (6 bases). V gave up 0 bases and J gave up 4 bases, with 12 bases separating them. The CDR3 totals 15 residues. CDR1 and CDR2 (germline): LNHNV, YYDKDF (reference sequence). CDR3 protein: CATSRDKQGLYGYTF. CDR3 bases: TGTGCCACCAGCAGAGATAAACAGGGACTCTATGGCTACACCTTC.